A single sample is the source of the 5 T cell receptor beta chains below, sequenced in a study of cytomegalovirus exposure and HLA in healthy donors. Researchers ran the PCR with 60 Vbeta and 13 Jbeta primers. Clones were sequenced by immunoSEQ multiplex PCR, and TCRdb holds only the in-frame ones, with some missing. The repertoire consists of about 130,000 clones, with approximately 69% occurring once and the leading ten covering less than 4%. Specimen: PBMCs. The receptors derive from a man between 35 and 55 years old in good health and CMV-seropositive.

This chain links TRBV5-6 with TRBJ2-7; D remains unclear. Trimming shortened V by 5 bases and J by 6 bases, and 12 bases separated the two germline ends. The V gene's germline CDR1 is SGHDT and CDR2 YYEEEE. This CDR3 has 12 residues. Here the CDR3 DNA reads TGTGCCAGCAGAACCTTAGCTGGCGAGCAGTACTTC. Protein: CASRTLAGEQYF.

The rearrangement links TRBV2 to TRBJ2-5; 12 bases agree with TRBD2. This CDR3 contains 16 residues. CDR1 is SNHLY and CDR2 is FYNNEI in the germline V gene. The junction had 3 bases not matched to a gene; V was cut back by 1 base and J by 3 bases. CDR3 nucleotides: TGTGCCAGCAGTGAAGGAAGGACTAGCGGGAAAGAGACCCAGTACTTC. Its translation: CASSEGRTSGKETQYF.

V usage is TRBV10-3 and J usage is TRBJ2-1; 7 bases agree with TRBD1. Germline CDR1 and CDR2: ENHRY and SYGVKD. V gave up 4 bases and J gave up 0 bases; unmatched junction bases: 6. CDR3 length: 16 residues. Here the CDR3 reads CAISGTGESSYNEQFF. CDR3 DNA sequence: TGTGCCATCAGTGGGACAGGAGAGAGCTCCTACAATGAGCAGTTCTTC.

The chain links TRBV28 to TRBJ2-7; a possible D gene is TRBD2 (6 bases). V gave up 5 bases and J gave up 6 bases, with 14 bases separating them. Germline CDR1 reads MDHEN; CDR2 reads SYDVKM. The CDR3 covers 13 residues. CDR3 in amino acids: CASSDPPAGEQYF. CDR3 coding DNA: TGTGCCAGCAGTGACCCCCCAGCGGGCGAGCAGTACTTC.

The CDR3 region has the DNA TGCAGCGTTGTTTCCGGGGATGGCTACACCTTC. It codes for CSVVSGDGYTF. V usage is TRBV29-1 and J usage is TRBJ1-2; no definite D call. Germline lookup yields CDR1 SQVTM and CDR2 ANQGSEA. This CDR3 has 11 residues. Trimming shortened V by 4 bases and J by 6 bases, and 9 bases separated the two germline ends.